The rows below give T cell receptor beta chains drawn from one sample of a study of identifying expanded T cells in peripheral blood. Libraries were prepared by immunoSEQ multiplex PCR; TCRdb keeps only in-frame clonotypes and omits some of them. The table has more than 50,000 clones, approximately 82% seen once; the top ten hold approximately 19%. The sample was blood. These receptors were obtained from a person aged 18-70 years in good health. Each CDR3 is given with its conserved first and last residue. Each record gives: D gene, J gene, V gene, clone size, CDR3 protein, CDR3 DNA. A D gene is named only where the DNA matches it firmly. The size field is filled for only some rows; it gives once, few, many or a size class.

>.|TRBJ1-3|TRBV4-2|once
CASSRALGGQGIYF
TGTGCCAGCAGCCGCGCCCTCGGGGGCCAAGGAATATATTTT
>.|TRBJ1-2|TRBV30|.
CAWSVGGLSGYTF
TGTGCCTGGAGTGTAGGGGGGCTGTCTGGCTACACCTTC
>TRBD1|TRBJ1-2|TRBV6-5|.
CASSSRGTGGDGYTF
TGTGCCAGCAGCTCCCGCGGGACAGGGGGAGATGGCTACACCTTC
>.|TRBJ1-5|TRBV19|.
CASSSRDGNQPQHF
TGTGCCAGTAGCAGCCGGGACGGCAATCAGCCCCAGCATTTT
>.|TRBJ1-1|TRBV6-1|.
CASSEGLEAFF
TGTGCCAGCAGTGAGGGACTGGAAGCTTTCTTT
>.|TRBJ2-5|TRBV30|.
CAWSKGVEETQYF
TGTGCCTGGAGTAAGGGAGTCGAAGAGACCCAGTACTTC
>.|TRBJ1-3|TRBV29-1|.
CSVDRLAPGNTIYF
TGCAGCGTCGACAGGCTCGCGCCTGGAAACACCATATATTTT
>TRBD1|TRBJ2-3|TRBV14|.
CASKARTGYTDTQYF
TGTGCCAGCAAGGCTAGGACAGGGTACACAGATACGCAGTATTTT
>TRBD1|TRBJ1-1|TRBV7-9|.
CASSLQGGMNTEAFF
TGTGCCAGCAGCCTCCAAGGGGGCATGAACACTGAAGCTTTCTTT
>TRBD1|TRBJ2-1|TRBV29-1|.
CSVSGQGKLEEFF
TGCAGCGTTTCTGGACAGGGGAAACTTGAGGAGTTCTTC
>.|TRBJ2-3|TRBV19|.
CASSLRLGDTQYF
TGTGCCAGTAGCCTCAGGTTAGGGGATACGCAGTATTTT
>TRBD1|TRBJ1-2|TRBV6-6|.
CASEQGYGYTF
TGTGCCAGCGAACAGGGGTATGGCTACACCTTC
>.|TRBJ1-2|TRBV6-5|.
CASSRQYGYTF
TGTGCCAGCAGTAGACAGTATGGCTACACCTTC
>TRBD1|TRBJ2-3|TRBV7-3|.
CASSLNGWTGGKGKEADTQYF
TGTGCCAGCAGCTTAAACGGTTGGACAGGGGGAAAAGGTAAAGAGGCAGATACGCAGTATTTT
>.|TRBJ1-4|TRBV29-1|.
CSVWGGSGEKLFF
TGCAGCGTTTGGGGGGGGTCGGGTGAAAAACTGTTTTTT
>.|TRBJ2-3|TRBV27|.
CASSFMHNTDTQYF
TGTGCCAGCAGTTTCATGCACAACACAGATACGCAGTATTTT
>.|TRBJ1-2|TRBV18|.
CASSPGLDYGYTF
TGTGCCAGCTCACCAGGACTAGACTATGGCTACACCTTC
>TRBD2|TRBJ2-2|TRBV7-6|once
CASRGGNTGELFF
TGTGCCAGCCGGGGGGGTAACACCGGGGAGCTGTTTTTT
>.|TRBJ2-2|TRBV19|.
CASGEISTGELFF
TGTGCCAGTGGCGAAATCTCCACCGGGGAGCTGTTTTTT
>.|TRBJ1-1|TRBV30|.
CAWSRTGMNTEAFF
TGTGCCTGGAGTCGGACGGGAATGAACACTGAAGCTTTCTTT
>.|TRBJ1-3|TRBV29-1|.
CSASGLYSGNTIYF
TGCAGCGCCTCGGGACTGTACTCTGGAAACACCATATATTTT
>.|TRBJ2-3|TRBV4-3|.
CASSQETWADTQYF
TGCGCCAGCAGCCAAGAGACGTGGGCAGATACGCAGTATTTT
>.|TRBJ1-5|TRBV5-6|.
CASSLGGASDYSNQPQHF
TGTGCCAGCAGCTTGGGTGGGGCCAGCGACTATAGCAATCAGCCCCAGCATTTT
>.|TRBJ2-7|TRBV19|.
CASIQGSPPYEQYF
TGTGCCAGTATTCAGGGATCCCCCCCCTACGAGCAGTACTTC
>.|TRBJ2-2|TRBV9|once
CASSPRAGADNTGELFF
TGTGCCAGCAGCCCCCGGGCGGGGGCCGATAACACCGGGGAGCTGTTTTTT
>TRBD1|TRBJ1-2|TRBV29-1|.
CSVAQGNGYTF
TGCAGCGTCGCACAGGGGAATGGCTACACCTTC
>.|TRBJ2-5|TRBV5-6|few
CASSLVRGETQYF
TGTGCCAGCAGCTTGGTAAGAGGGGAGACCCAGTACTTC
>.|TRBJ2-3|TRBV7-2|.
CASSLITRQGRNTQYF
TGTGCCAGCAGCCTCATTACGCGTCAGGGGCGTAATACGCAGTATTTT
>TRBD2|TRBJ2-1|TRBV19|.
CASRASGSNEQFF
TGTGCCAGTAGAGCTAGCGGGAGTAATGAGCAGTTCTTC
>TRBD2|TRBJ2-2|TRBV2|.
CASSQTSGGQGTGELFF
TGTGCCAGCAGTCAGACTAGCGGGGGGCAGGGGACCGGGGAGCTGTTTTTT
>.|TRBJ2-3|TRBV5-1|.
CASSSLRSDTQYF
TGCGCCAGCAGCTCGCTTAGGAGCGATACGCAGTATTTT
>TRBD2|TRBJ2-4|TRBV30|.
CAWTQPGGRVRLAKNIQYF
TGTGCCTGGACCCAGCCGGGAGGGAGGGTTCGATTAGCCAAAAACATTCAGTACTTC
>TRBD1|TRBJ1-2|TRBV29-1|.
CSVGNRDRGNYGYTF
TGCAGCGTTGGAAACCGGGACAGGGGTAACTATGGCTACACCTTC
>TRBD2|TRBJ2-3|TRBV2|.
CASTPGASGAQDSDTQYF
TGTGCCAGCACCCCGGGAGCTAGCGGAGCCCAAGACTCAGATACGCAGTATTTT
>.|TRBJ1-1|TRBV29-1|.
CSVHPRDTEAFF
TGCAGCGTTCACCCCAGGGACACTGAAGCTTTCTTT
>.|TRBJ2-5|TRBV7-8|.
CASSLSSGGRETQYF
TGTGCCAGCAGCTTATCTTCGGGGGGCCGAGAGACCCAGTACTTC
>.|TRBJ1-5|TRBV14|few
CASSQVGPPRGNSNQPQHF
TGTGCCAGCAGCCAGGTAGGACCACCGCGTGGAAATAGCAATCAGCCCCAGCATTTT
>.|TRBJ2-1|TRBV5-1|few
CASSVSPSSYNEQFF
TGCGCCAGCAGCGTTAGCCCGAGCTCCTACAATGAGCAGTTCTTC
>TRBD2|TRBJ2-3|TRBV11-2|.
CASSLGGGLTDTQYF
TGTGCCAGCAGCTTGGGGGGGGGACTTACAGATACGCAGTATTTT
>.|TRBJ2-3|TRBV10-2|.
CASSDGRVRNTQYF
TGCGCCAGCAGTGACGGCAGGGTGAGGAATACGCAGTATTTT
>TRBD2|TRBJ2-7|TRBV27|.
CASSSRTSGIHEQYF
TGTGCCAGCAGTTCCAGGACTAGTGGGATCCACGAGCAGTACTTC
>.|TRBJ1-1|TRBV4-1|.
CASSGKGFPGQLNTEAFF
TGCGCCAGCAGCGGGAAAGGGTTCCCGGGACAACTAAACACTGAAGCTTTCTTT
>TRBD1|TRBJ1-2|TRBV29-1|.
CSVPGQGYGYTF
TGCAGCGTACCAGGACAGGGCTATGGCTACACCTTC
>.|TRBJ2-3|TRBV27|.
CASSPRPTGTDTQYF
TGTGCCAGCAGTCCCCGCCCAACAGGCACAGATACGCAGTATTTT
>.|TRBJ1-5|TRBV10-1|.
CASSPTTQPQHF
TGCGCCAGCAGTCCGACGACCCAGCCCCAGCATTTT
>TRBD1|TRBJ1-1|TRBV7-2|.
CASSSGQGARAEAFF
TGTGCCAGCAGCTCGGGACAGGGGGCAAGGGCTGAAGCTTTCTTT
>TRBD2|TRBJ2-7|TRBV5-1|once
CASTPLSGTSYEQYF
TGCGCCAGCACCCCCCTTAGCGGGACTTCCTACGAGCAGTACTTC
>TRBD2|TRBJ2-4|TRBV5-4|once
CASSPGEGLAGLSKNIQYF
TGTGCCAGCAGCCCTGGGGAAGGACTAGCGGGATTAAGCAAAAACATTCAGTACTTC
>.|TRBJ2-7|TRBV18|.
CASSPGQGLGTYEQYF
TGTGCCAGCTCACCGGGGCAGGGGTTGGGGACCTACGAGCAGTACTTC
>.|TRBJ2-5|TRBV18|.
CASSPWPLETQYF
TGTGCCAGCTCACCTTGGCCCTTAGAGACCCAGTACTTC
>.|TRBJ1-1|TRBV9|.
CASSVGAGMDTEAFF
TGTGCCAGCAGCGTAGGGGCAGGGATGGACACTGAAGCTTTCTTT
>.|TRBJ1-6|TRBV2|.
CASRDGRTSPLHF
TGTGCCAGCAGGGACGGCAGGACGTCACCCCTCCACTTT
>.|TRBJ1-3|TRBV7-2|.
CASSLSPSGNTIYF
TGTGCCAGCAGCTTATCGCCGTCAGGAAACACCATATATTTT